One and the same sample provided the 13 T cell receptor beta chains below, sequenced in a study of blood T cells in healthy people across ages. Then a second PCR, running about 6 to 12 cycles, was carried out with a sample-barcoded 5' primer and a J-beta primer mix. TCRdb re-called the 5' RACE reads through MiXCR, storing one row per CDR3 protein. The sample has some 1.4 million distinct CDR3 sequences; around 39% are singletons. Sequences were obtained from blood. The receptor source for this set is a woman aged 18-29 years in good health.

J is TRBJ2-5 and V is TRBV5-6; TRBD1 agrees at 7 bases. This CDR3 is built from 15 residues. V lost 5 bases to trimming and J lost 0 bases; unmatched junction nucleotides: 7. The V gene's germline CDR1 is SGHDT and CDR2 YYEEEE. CDR3 nucleotide sequence: TGTGCCAGCAGACCAGGGACAGCCAACCAAGAGACCCAGTACTTC. This sequence encodes CASRPGTANQETQYF.

J is TRBJ2-3 and V is TRBV4-1; D is unclear. V shed 0 bases and J shed 4 bases, with 11 bases lying between them. There are 15 residues in the CDR3. Germline V gene data show CDR1 as MGHRA and CDR2 as YSYEKL. The CDR3 sequence: CASSQERTAPDTQYF. CDR3 coding DNA: TGCGCCAGCAGCCAAGAAAGGACGGCCCCAGATACGCAGTATTTT.

As regards this clonotype: A much larger clone sits a single nucleotide away, making a read error possible. DNA of the CDR3: TGTGCCAGCAGTGACGCGCCGGCGGCAAGAGACCAGTACTTC. The encoded protein is CASSDAPAARDQYF. V and J are TRBV6-1 and TRBJ2-7; no firm D call. With 3 bases removed from V and 10 bases from J, the gap between germline ends came to 19 bases. The CDR3 covers 14 residues. Germline assignment: CDR1 MNHNS and CDR2 SASEGT.

V usage is TRBV6-1 and J usage is TRBJ1-6; D perhaps matches TRBD1 (6 bases). CDR1 MNHNS and CDR2 SASEGT come from the germline V gene. V lost 7 bases and J 15 bases, leaving 19 bases between the germline ends. This CDR3 region has 13 residues. The CDR3 DNA follows: TGTGCCAGCACCCGAAGGGGGTCCCCTCTCCTCCACTTT. This sequence encodes CASTRRGSPLLHF.

This clonotype appeared a few times. This chain joins TRBV28 and TRBJ2-7, with 7 bases that match TRBD1. Trimming removed 3 bases from V and 4 bases from J; junction bases left unmatched: 6. Per germline, CDR1 MDHEN and CDR2 SYDVKM. This CDR3 contains 14 residues. The CDR3 sequence is CASSFPTGTYEQYF. The CDR3 region has the DNA TGTGCCAGCAGTTTCCCGACAGGGACATACGAGCAGTACTTC.

This clonotype occurred a few times. The chain is built from TRBV5-5 and TRBJ2-1; possibly TRBD1 for D (6 bases). Trimming took off 0 bases at V and 4 bases at J, with 11 bases between the two ends. Germline loops: CDR1 SGHKS, CDR2 YYEKEE (reference sequence). This CDR3 spans 15 amino acids. The CDR3 DNA follows: TGTGCCAGCAGCTTGGGGGACACAAAATACAATGAGCAGTTCTTC. This translates into CASSLGDTKYNEQFF. The entire variable domain, with the rest obtained from reference TRBV5-5 and TRBJ2-1, is as follows: DAGVTQSPTHLIKTRGQQVTLRCSPISGHKSVSWYQQVLGQGPQFIFQYYEKEERGRGNFPDRFSARQFPNYSSELNVNALLLGDSALYLCASSLGDTKYNEQFFGPGTRLTVL.

This clonotype turned up a few times. This sequence joins TRBV4-1 and TRBJ2-1; the D is unclear. V gave up 0 bases and J gave up 6 bases, with 9 bases separating them. CDR1 and CDR2 (germline): MGHRA, YSYEKL. This CDR3 region has 14 residues. The CDR3 nucleotides read TGCGCCAGCAGCCAAGAAATCCGGGTCAATGAGCAGTTCTTC. Translation gives CASSQEIRVNEQFF.

This chain joins TRBV20-1 and TRBJ1-2; D is perhaps TRBD1 (5 bases). V was cut by 3 bases and J by 10 bases, with 12 bases left in between. CDR1 DFQATT and CDR2 SNEGSKA come from the germline V gene (reference sequence). The CDR3 has 11 residues. CDR3 in DNA: TGCAGTGCTAGTGTGGGCAGGGACTACACCTTC. Translated: CSASVGRDYTF.

The rearrangement links TRBV5-1 to TRBJ1-1, with 10 positions matching TRBD1. V lost 0 bases to trimming and J lost 4 bases; unmatched junction nucleotides: 6. Germline V gives CDR1 SGHRS, CDR2 YFSETQ. This CDR3 spans 16 amino acids. The CDR3, as DNA: TGCGCCAGCAGCTTGGGGGACAGGGGAGATGGCACTGAAGCTTTCTTT. Protein sequence: CASSLGDRGDGTEAFF.

The CDR3, as DNA: TGCGCCAGCAGCGAGGCCAGCGGGGTCTATGGCTACACCTTC. Amino acids: CASSEASGVYGYTF. This chain links TRBV4-1 with TRBJ1-2; no clear D gene. The CDR3 spans 14 residues. Germline CDR1 is MGHRA and CDR2 is YSYEKL. The V gene lost 5 bases and the J gene lost 4 bases, with 14 bases spanning the gap.

This clonotype was picked up a small number of times. The chain links TRBV20-1 to TRBJ2-7; 7 bases line up with TRBD1. V dropped 3 bases and J dropped 1; count of bases not matched to a gene: 9. The CDR3 is 15 amino acids. Germline lookup yields CDR1 DFQATT and CDR2 SNEGSKA (reference sequence). As DNA, the CDR3 is TGCAGTGCTAGCCCCGGGACAGCACTTTCCTACGAGCAGTACTTC. As protein: CSASPGTALSYEQYF.

This clonotype was found many times. The J gene is TRBJ2-3, the V gene TRBV12-3 or TRBV12-4, with D maybe TRBD2 (5 bases). The CDR3 contains 14 residues. Between the trimmed V and J ends, which lost 0 bases and 7 bases, there was a span of 11 bases. CDR3 in amino acids: CASSLAEASNTQYF. CDR3 bases: TGTGCCAGCAGTTTAGCGGAGGCCTCCAATACGCAGTATTTT.

This clonotype was observed a handful of times. V usage is TRBV10-3 and J usage is TRBJ2-5, with D possibly matching TRBD2 (5 bases). The end of the DNA is better explained by TRBJ2-7, so the J call may be wrong. Germline values: CDR1 ENHRY, CDR2 SYGVKD. The CDR3 sequence is 13 residues long. CDR3: CAIREVSTYEQYF. The DNA for the CDR3 is TGTGCCATCAGGGAGGTCTCAACCTACGAGCAGTACTTC.